This TCR beta chain appears in the sequencing data of a study of blood T cell repertoires in COVID-19 (dated by TCRdb to the early 2020s). Turning to the overall study: Samples from collaborators originated in the United States, Italy and Spain and spanned both the acute and convalescent phases of COVID-19. Samples came from the ongoing ImmuneRACE study (first 160 participants) plus 1,254 subjects from 6 global collaborators. Nearly every sample came with metadata listing a de-identified subject ID, COVID-19 status, age in years and sex. The repertoires were released in a freely available public database intended as a resource for research on the immune response to SARS-CoV-2. Where available, HLA class I and class II types were taken from metadata supplied by the sample provider and were not determined by assay-based typing. The dataset comprised deeply sampled blood TCRbeta repertoires from subjects exposed to, actively infected with, or recovered from COVID-19. The material from the prospective study consisted of cDNA or gDNA derived from T cells, B-cell-depleted T cells, or PBMCs.

The research as a whole found: The quantity of clinical and demographic metadata differed by source and by participant and was supplied without curation.

Worth noting for this clone: The antigen it recognizes is unknown. It has no much larger one-base neighbor in the sample; base qualities were not kept.

Taken from the germline V gene, the CDR1 and CDR2 loops are SNHLY and FYNNEI. The junction shows trimming of 7 bases on V and 2 bases on J, plus 14 bases between the germline ends. The CDR3, from cysteine to phenylalanine, totals 14 residues. Of the read, only the CDR3 DNA is kept; its 42 bases are in frame from base 1. One collaborating source in Seattle enrolled patients during active infection and followed them longitudinally through the course of disease. Collaborating institutions collected whole blood in K2EDTA tubes following their own protocols. For TCRbeta analysis, collaborators shipped samples as frozen whole blood, isolated PBMCs, or DNA extracted from either of those sample types. TCRbeta CDR3 regions were amplified from genomic DNA by means of the immunoSEQ Assay, a bias-controlled multiplex PCR. The authors' analysis ran thus. The number of nucleated cells in each sample was estimated by amplification of reference gene primers within the assay. Sequence reads were collapsed and filtered to measure the absolute abundance of every unique TCRbeta CDR3 rearrangement. For each sample, productive Simpson clonality was calculated as the square root of Simpson's diversity index across productive rearrangements. What TCRdb holds here is the immuneACCESS table cut down to in-frame rearrangements. Part of the clones is not present; checked against another copy, under half of the missing clones reflect an unresolved V gene, and the others are unexplained. V, J and clone size are those of that table, while D and trimming were read from the DNA. The sample profile shows about 250,000 clones; approximately 86% of them were found once. The top ten clones comprise 0.7% to 0.9% of the sample.

The origin of this receptor is a human donor with COVID-19, enrolled during active disease. The donor label of this sample is uncertain. Material for sequencing was peripheral blood. The chain couples TRBV2 to TRBJ1-2, with the D gene call left open. In nucleotide form, the sequence is TGTGCCAGCACCCCGGGTCGGGAAAACTATGGCTACACCTTC. Its protein reads: CASTPGRENYGYTF.